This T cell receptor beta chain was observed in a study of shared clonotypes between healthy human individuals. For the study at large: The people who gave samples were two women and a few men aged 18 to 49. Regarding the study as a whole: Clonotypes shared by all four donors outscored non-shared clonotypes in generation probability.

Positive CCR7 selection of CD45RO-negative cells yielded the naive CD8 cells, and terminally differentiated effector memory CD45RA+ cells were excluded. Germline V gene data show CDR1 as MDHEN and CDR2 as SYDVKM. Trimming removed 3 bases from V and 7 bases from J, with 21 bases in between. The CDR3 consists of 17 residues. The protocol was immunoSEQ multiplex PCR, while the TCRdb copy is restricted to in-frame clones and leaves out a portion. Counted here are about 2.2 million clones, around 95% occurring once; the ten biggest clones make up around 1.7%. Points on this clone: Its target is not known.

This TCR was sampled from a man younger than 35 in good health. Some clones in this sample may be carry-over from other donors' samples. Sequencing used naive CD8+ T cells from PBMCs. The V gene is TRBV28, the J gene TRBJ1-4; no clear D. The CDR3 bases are TGTGCCAGCAGTTTGAGACGTAACCGCTTAGGTGGTGAAAAACTGTTTTTT. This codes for CASSLRRNRLGGEKLFF.